Shown below are 30 T cell receptor beta chains from a single sample sequenced in a study of T-cell memory formation after mild COVID-19. A single record per CDR3 protein comes from TCRdb applying MiXCR to the 5' RACE reads. The repertoire holds over 150,000 distinct CDR3 sequences, with 10% to 15% as singletons. The sequencing input was PBMCs or a T cell subset sorted from them (not recorded which). The receptors originated from a man younger than 30 who had mild COVID-19 (a few samples of this study predate the infection). Cell type and time point are not known.

This chain connects TRBV2 to TRBJ2-3; the match to TRBD2 covers 11 bases. In germline, CDR1 is SNHLY, CDR2 FYNNEI. V trimming: 5 bases; J trimming: 4 bases; junction bases outside the gene matches: 5. CDR3 size: 15 residues. CDR3 DNA: TGTGCCAGCAGTAAACTAGCGGGGGCCCCAGATACGCAGTATTTT. It is translated as CASSKLAGAPDTQYF.

The chain recombines TRBV4-3 with TRBJ2-6; no clear D. The length of the CDR3 is 16 residues. The germline V gene encodes CDR1 LGHNA and CDR2 YSLEER. The V gene lost 2 bases and the J gene lost 0 bases, with 8 bases spanning the gap. The CDR3 nucleotides read TGCGCCAGCAGCCAATCCCCGTTCTCTGGGGCCAACGTCCTGACTTTC. It translates to CASSQSPFSGANVLTF.

The chain joins TRBV20-1 to TRBJ1-2; the match to TRBD1 covers 7 bases. Germline V gene data show CDR1 as DFQATT and CDR2 as SNEGSKA (reference sequence). CDR3 length equals 12 residues. J was trimmed by 12 bases and V by 5 bases; bases with no gene match: 12. CDR3: CSAPDRVGRDTF. CDR3 DNA: TGCAGTGCTCCCGACAGGGTAGGAAGGGACACCTTC.

V gene TRBV20-1 combines with J gene TRBJ2-3, with D unresolved. The CDR3 is 13 residues long. Trimming stripped 1 base from V and 4 bases from J, with 9 bases between. Germline-derived CDR1 and CDR2 are DFQATT and SNEGSKA (reference sequence). The CDR3 spells CSARAQVPDTQYF. The DNA for the CDR3 is TGCAGTGCTAGAGCGCAGGTACCAGATACGCAGTATTTT.

This clonotype has at least ten counts. As DNA, the CDR3 is TGTGCCAGCAGCTTAGATGGCCAGTCCTACTCACCCCTCCACTTT. Translated, it gives CASSLDGQSYSPLHF. The J gene is TRBJ1-6, the V gene TRBV7-2; D uncertain. This CDR3 has 15 amino acids. The ends were cut back, 1 base at V and 10 bases at J, with 14 bases in the middle. The germline gives CDR1 SGHTA, CDR2 FQGNSA.

The sample holds a few counts of this clonotype. Here the CDR3 reads CASSLAGGARNGYTF. CDR3 DNA: TGTGCCAGCAGCCTTGCCGGGGGGGCTAGGAATGGCTACACCTTC. The chain links TRBV7-2 to TRBJ1-2; a possible D gene is TRBD1 (6 bases). Per germline, CDR1 SGHTA and CDR2 FQGNSA. Trimming stripped 5 bases from V and 6 bases from J, with 19 bases between. The length of the CDR3 is 15 residues.

This clonotype has more than one count but fewer than ten. The chain joins TRBV4-3 to TRBJ1-2; D perhaps matches TRBD1 (6 bases). Germline lookup yields CDR1 LGHNA and CDR2 YSLEER. V shed 1 base and J shed 6 bases, with 15 bases lying between them. This CDR3 has 15 residues. The CDR3 is CASSQVLDRTDGYTF. CDR3 nucleotide sequence: TGCGCCAGCAGCCAAGTCCTAGACAGGACGGATGGCTACACCTTC.

This chain uses TRBV15 with TRBJ1-3; D may be TRBD1 (5 bases). Trimming shortened V by 1 base and J by 3 bases, and 10 bases separated the two germline ends. The CDR3 is 15 residues long. The germline gives CDR1 LNHNV, CDR2 YYDKDF (reference sequence). The CDR3 coding sequence is TGTGCCACCAGCAGAGCGGGGACGGTTGGAAACACCATATATTTT. This encodes CATSRAGTVGNTIYF.

V usage is TRBV24-1 and J usage is TRBJ2-1; 9 bases agree with TRBD2. Looked up from germline, CDR1 is KGHDR and CDR2 is SFDVKD. The CDR3 covers 15 residues. Unmatched junction bases numbered 3, after V lost 3 bases and J lost 4 bases. The CDR3 protein is CATSDGGGGYNEQFF. DNA for the CDR3: TGTGCCACCAGTGATGGCGGGGGGGGATACAATGAGCAGTTCTTC.

At least ten counts were recorded for this clonotype. The chain uses TRBV7-2 and TRBJ1-1; D not resolved. V dropped 6 bases and J dropped 0 bases, with 8 bases sitting between them. CDR3 length equals 13 residues. The germline CDR1 and CDR2 sequences are SGHTA and FQGNSA. CDR3 region: CASRAEVNTEAFF. The CDR3 DNA sequence: TGTGCCAGCAGGGCGGAGGTGAACACTGAAGCTTTCTTT.

The V and J genes are TRBV20-1 and TRBJ1-1; unclear D gene. V gave up 0 bases and J gave up 0 bases, with 11 bases separating them. Germline V gives CDR1 DFQATT, CDR2 SNEGSKA (reference sequence). The CDR3 has 15 residues. The CDR3 nucleotides are TGCAGTGCTAGAGATGGGAAGGAAATGAACACTGAAGCTTTCTTT. Protein: CSARDGKEMNTEAFF.

This chain joins TRBV5-1 and TRBJ1-1; D gene uncertain. The CDR3 has 13 amino acids. V shed 1 base and J shed 4 bases, with 8 bases lying between them. The germline V gene has CDR1 SGHRS and CDR2 YFSETQ. CDR3 sequence reads: CASSLRTATEAFF. CDR3 DNA sequence: TGCGCCAGCAGCTTGCGGACGGCCACTGAAGCTTTCTTT.

This clonotype was observed a handful of times. This chain connects TRBV20-1 to TRBJ2-3, with D possibly called TRBD1 or TRBD2 (5 bases each). Germline values: CDR1 DFQATT, CDR2 SNEGSKA (reference sequence). Trimming pared 0 bases from V and 4 bases from J, leaving 11 bases between. The length of the CDR3 is 14 residues. CDR3 sequence: CSARDAVGADTQYF. CDR3 bases: TGCAGTGCTAGAGATGCAGTGGGGGCAGATACGCAGTATTTT.

The chain carries TRBV6-1 and TRBJ1-1, with no clear D. Germline CDR1 reads MNHNS; CDR2 reads SASEGT. V was cut by 4 bases and J by 1 base, with 13 bases left in between. This CDR3 has 15 amino acids. CDR3 sequence: CASSVMATSNTEAFF. CDR3 nucleotide sequence: TGTGCCAGCAGTGTCATGGCAACCTCGAACACTGAAGCTTTCTTT.

The chain combines TRBV10-3 with TRBJ1-4; the match to TRBD1 covers 10 bases. Germline V gene lookup returns CDR1 ENHRY and CDR2 SYGVKD. The CDR3 has 14 amino acids. Germline trimming cut 6 bases from V and 8 bases from J; bases unmatched to any gene: 6. In nucleotides, the CDR3 is TGTGCCATCAGCCCCGGGACAGGGGTCGAAAAACTGTTTTTT. Its protein is CAISPGTGVEKLFF.

This clonotype was picked up a small number of times. The chain recombines TRBV7-9 with TRBJ2-3; D may be TRBD2 (5 bases). The V end was cut by 3 bases, the J end by 3 bases, with 16 bases between. The CDR3 covers 16 residues. Germline lookup yields CDR1 SEHNR and CDR2 FQNEAQ (reference sequence). The chain's CDR3 is CASSFGVMRVTDTQYF. The CDR3 DNA is TGTGCCAGCAGCTTCGGGGTTATGAGAGTTACAGATACGCAGTATTTT. Looking up the rest from reference TRBV7-9 and TRBJ2-3 gives the full variable domain: DTGVSQNPRHKITKRGQNVTFRCDPISEHNRLYWYRQTLGQGPEFLTYFQNEAQLEKSRLLSDRFSAERPKGSFSTLEIQRTEQGDSAMYLCASSFGVMRVTDTQYFGPGTRLTVL.

This clonotype was counted only a few times. The chain joins TRBV5-1 to TRBJ2-5; 11 nucleotides align to TRBD1. Germline V gives CDR1 SGHRS, CDR2 YFSETQ. The CDR3 sequence is 14 residues long. J lost 4 bases, V lost 4 bases, and 3 bases had no gene match. The CDR3 region is CASSKGQGGETQYF. The CDR3 coding sequence is TGCGCCAGCAGCAAGGGACAGGGGGGAGAGACCCAGTACTTC.

This clonotype turned up a few times. The chain is built from TRBV4-3 and TRBJ2-3, with TRBD2 identical over 11 bases. Germline CDR1 is LGHNA and CDR2 is YSLEER. The ends lost 4 bases at V and 5 bases at J; junction bases unmatched: 11. The length of the CDR3 is 17 residues. The CDR3 DNA sequence: TGCGCCAGCAGCCCCCTCCGTAGCGGGGGGGCCGGAGATACGCAGTATTTT. Amino acid sequence: CASSPLRSGGAGDTQYF.

This rearrangement joins TRBV28 to TRBJ1-6; no firm D call. Germline V gene sequence: CDR1 MDHEN, CDR2 SYDVKM. Trimming cost V 9 bases and J 1 base, with 19 bases left between them. The CDR3 consists of 17 residues. The DNA for the CDR3 is TGTGCCAGTCGAGCATGGTCGGCGCATTCCTATAATTCACCCCTCCACTTT. Its protein is CASRAWSAHSYNSPLHF.

The chain joins TRBV4-1 to TRBJ2-7; D might be TRBD2 (6 bases). Trimming took off 1 base at V and 4 bases at J, with 26 bases between the two ends. From germline, CDR1 is MGHRA and CDR2 YSYEKL. The CDR3 covers 19 residues. DNA for the CDR3: TGCGCCAGCAGCCAAGGCCGGAGGGGAGGTACCGTCGGATTATACGAGCAGTACTTC. Protein sequence: CASSQGRRGGTVGLYEQYF.

The rearrangement uses TRBV5-5 and TRBJ2-2; a possible D gene is TRBD2 (6 bases). V was trimmed by 4 bases and J by 7 bases, leaving 14 bases between them. This CDR3 has 14 amino acids. Germline V gene sequence: CDR1 SGHKS, CDR2 YYEKEE (reference sequence). The CDR3 sequence is CASSPVGGVGELFF. The CDR3 coding sequence is TGTGCCAGCAGCCCGGTGGGCGGGGTCGGGGAGCTGTTTTTT.

This sequence joins TRBV6-2 or TRBV6-3 and TRBJ1-2, with D possibly TRBD1 on 6 matching bases. Trimming shortened V by 2 bases and J by 4 bases, and 11 bases separated the two germline ends. This CDR3 contains 14 residues. The germline gives CDR1 MNHEY, CDR2 SVGEGT. The CDR3 reads CASSYRQAGYGYTF. The CDR3 region has the DNA TGTGCCAGCAGTTACCGACAGGCTGGCTATGGCTACACCTTC.

The table lists this clonotype with a few counts. V usage is TRBV10-3 and J usage is TRBJ2-1; unclear D gene. Per germline, CDR1 ENHRY and CDR2 SYGVKD. The CDR3 loop spans 11 amino acids. Trimming removed 8 bases at V and 4 bases at J, with 6 bases between. The CDR3, as DNA: TGTGCCATCGGCAGGTACAATGAGCAGTTCTTC. It translates to CAIGRYNEQFF.

V and J are TRBV12-3 or TRBV12-4 and TRBJ1-5, with D perhaps TRBD1 (5 bases). CDR3 length equals 15 residues. V shed 4 bases and J shed 1 base, with 11 bases lying between them. The CDR3 sequence is CASSSNGGSNQPQHF. For the CDR3, the DNA is TGTGCCAGCAGTTCCAATGGGGGGAGCAATCAGCCCCAGCATTTT.

This clonotype was seen more than once but under ten times. This chain joins TRBV6-5 and TRBJ2-3; 8 nucleotides agree with TRBD2. The CDR3 contains 16 residues. The J segment lost 3 bases and the V segment lost 0 bases, leaving 5 bases of the junction unmatched. Germline CDR1 reads MNHEY; CDR2 reads SVGAGI. CDR3 nucleotide sequence: TGTGCCAGCAGTTACTCGACCGGGGGGGCTACAGATACGCAGTATTTT. It is translated as CASSYSTGGATDTQYF.

The chain couples TRBV4-1 to TRBJ2-6, with a weak D call TRBD1 (6 bases). Trimming pared 4 bases from V and 0 bases from J, leaving 13 bases between. Germline V gene lookup returns CDR1 MGHRA and CDR2 YSYEKL. The CDR3 contains 17 residues. The CDR3 sequence is CASSRRGRVSGANVLTF. In nucleotides, the CDR3 is TGCGCCAGCAGCCGCAGGGGAAGAGTCTCTGGGGCCAACGTCCTGACTTTC.

J is TRBJ2-2 and V is TRBV12-3 or TRBV12-4; D gene unclear. The CDR3 consists of 14 residues. Trimming pared 3 bases from V and 1 base from J, leaving 6 bases between. The DNA of the CDR3 is TGTGCCAGCAGTTTGCAGCGGAACACCGGGGAGCTGTTTTTT. It codes for CASSLQRNTGELFF.

The V call is TRBV29-1, the J call TRBJ1-1; tentative D call: TRBD1 (5 bases). Trimming cost V 7 bases and J 4 bases, with 16 bases left between them. The CDR3 is 13 amino acids. Germline-derived CDR1 and CDR2 are SQVTM and ANQGSEA. The CDR3 nucleotides are TGCAGCGCGAGGGGCCTGTTCGTCACTGAAGCTTTCTTT. It encodes CSARGLFVTEAFF.

This chain links TRBV15 with TRBJ2-1; D is perhaps TRBD1 or TRBD2 (7 bases each). This CDR3 is 16 amino acids long. With 0 bases removed from V and 4 bases from J, the gap between germline ends came to 13 bases. In germline, CDR1 is LNHNV, CDR2 YYDKDF (reference sequence). The CDR3 DNA follows: TGTGCCACCAGCAGAGAGGGGGGGACAGAATACAATGAGCAGTTCTTC. Protein sequence: CATSREGGTEYNEQFF.

This clonotype has at least ten counts. The V gene is TRBV20-1, the J gene TRBJ2-1, with 9 positions matching TRBD2. Germline V lookup: CDR1 DFQATT, CDR2 SNEGSKA (reference sequence). This CDR3 is built from 14 residues. V shed 1 base, J shed 4 bases, and the junction held 2 bases outside the gene matches. The CDR3 DNA follows: TGCAGTGCTAGAGGACTAGCGGAATACAATGAGCAGTTCTTC. This codes for CSARGLAEYNEQFF.